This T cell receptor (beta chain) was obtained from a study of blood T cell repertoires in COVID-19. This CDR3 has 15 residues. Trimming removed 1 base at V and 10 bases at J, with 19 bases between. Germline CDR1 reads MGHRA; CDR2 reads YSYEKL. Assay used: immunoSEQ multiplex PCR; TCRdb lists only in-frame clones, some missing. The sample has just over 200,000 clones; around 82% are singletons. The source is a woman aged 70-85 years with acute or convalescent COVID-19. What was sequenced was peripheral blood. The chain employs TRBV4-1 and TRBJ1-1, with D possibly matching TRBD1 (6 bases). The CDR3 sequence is CASSQVPAGASVAFF. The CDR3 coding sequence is TGCGCCAGCAGCCAAGTTCCAGCGGGGGCCTCCGTAGCTTTCTTT.